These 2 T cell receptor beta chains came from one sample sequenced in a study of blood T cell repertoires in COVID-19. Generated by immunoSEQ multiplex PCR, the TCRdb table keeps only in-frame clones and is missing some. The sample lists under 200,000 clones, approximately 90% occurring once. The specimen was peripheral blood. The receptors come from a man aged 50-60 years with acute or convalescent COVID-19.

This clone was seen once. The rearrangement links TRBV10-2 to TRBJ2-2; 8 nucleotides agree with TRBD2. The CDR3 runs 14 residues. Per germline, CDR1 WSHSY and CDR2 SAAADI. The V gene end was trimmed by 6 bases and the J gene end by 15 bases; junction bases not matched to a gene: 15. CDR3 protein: CASSLAGKQSGLFF. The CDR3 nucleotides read TGCGCCAGCAGCTTAGCGGGGAAGCAAAGTGGGTTGTTTTTT.

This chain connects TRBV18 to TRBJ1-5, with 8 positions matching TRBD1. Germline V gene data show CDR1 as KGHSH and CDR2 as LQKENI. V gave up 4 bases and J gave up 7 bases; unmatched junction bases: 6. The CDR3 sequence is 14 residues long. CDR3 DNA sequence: TGTGCCAGCTCACTCGGACAGGGATCCCAGCCCCAGCATTTT. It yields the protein CASSLGQGSQPQHF.